The sample holds one count of the clone carrying this TCR beta chain. TCRdb passed the reads through MiXCR, listing each CDR3 protein once. The sample consists of roughly 300,000 distinct CDR3 sequences, over 20% of them appearing once. The data stem from a study of T cell repertoires in cytomegalovirus infection. V was shortened by 2 bases and J by 7 bases, with 8 bases between the two germline ends. The CDR3 runs 12 residues. Germline V gene data show CDR1 as SNHLY and CDR2 as FYNNEI. The sequence came from a human donor in good health (CMV status not recorded). Some clones in this sample may be carry-over from other donors' samples. This sequence joins TRBV2 and TRBJ1-2; no firm D call. Sequencing used PBMCs. In DNA form, the CDR3 reads TGTGCCAGCAGTGAATTGGGCCGTGGCTACACCTTC. This gives the protein CASSELGRGYTF. Variable domain in full (rest from reference TRBV2 and TRBJ1-2): EPEVTQTPSHQVTQMGQEVILRCVPISNHLYFYWYRQILGQKVEFLVSFYNNEISEKSEIFDDQFSVERPDGSNFTLKIRSTKLEDSAMYFCASSELGRGYTFGSGTRLTVV.